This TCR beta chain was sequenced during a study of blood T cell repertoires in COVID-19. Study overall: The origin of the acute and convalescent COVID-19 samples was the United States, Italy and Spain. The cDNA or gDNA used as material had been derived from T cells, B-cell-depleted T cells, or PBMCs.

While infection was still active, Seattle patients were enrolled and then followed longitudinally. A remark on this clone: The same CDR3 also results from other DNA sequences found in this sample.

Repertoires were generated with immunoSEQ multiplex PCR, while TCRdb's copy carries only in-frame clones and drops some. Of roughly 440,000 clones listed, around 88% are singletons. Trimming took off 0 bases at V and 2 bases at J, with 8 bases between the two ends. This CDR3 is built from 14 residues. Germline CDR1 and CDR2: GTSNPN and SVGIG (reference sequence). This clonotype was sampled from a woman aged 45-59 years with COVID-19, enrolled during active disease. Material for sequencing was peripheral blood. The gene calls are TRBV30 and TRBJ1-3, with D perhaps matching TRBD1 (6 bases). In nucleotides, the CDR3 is TGTGCCTGGAGTGTTGGGGGCCCTGGAAACACCATATATTTT. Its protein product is CAWSVGGPGNTIYF.